This T cell receptor beta chain emerged from a study of blood T cell repertoires in COVID-19. Across the whole study: Specimens from acute and convalescent COVID-19 originated in the United States, Italy and Spain.

Patients from Seattle were sampled longitudinally, starting during active infection. Germline V gene sequence: CDR1 SGHNT, CDR2 YENEEA. The CDR3 is 18 residues long. The junction had 3 bases not matched to a gene; V was cut back by 1 base and J by 1 base. TCRdb's copy holds only in-frame clones and misses some; the assay was immunoSEQ multiplex PCR. The sample records roughly 390,000 clones, around 87% being singletons. This receptor was obtained from a young woman with COVID-19, enrolled during active disease. The sequencing input was peripheral blood. V usage is TRBV11-3 and J usage is TRBJ2-1; TRBD2 agrees at 14 bases. The chain's CDR3 is CASSLGLAGGPSYNEQFF. CDR3 DNA: TGTGCCAGCAGCTTAGGACTAGCGGGAGGGCCTTCCTACAATGAGCAGTTCTTC.